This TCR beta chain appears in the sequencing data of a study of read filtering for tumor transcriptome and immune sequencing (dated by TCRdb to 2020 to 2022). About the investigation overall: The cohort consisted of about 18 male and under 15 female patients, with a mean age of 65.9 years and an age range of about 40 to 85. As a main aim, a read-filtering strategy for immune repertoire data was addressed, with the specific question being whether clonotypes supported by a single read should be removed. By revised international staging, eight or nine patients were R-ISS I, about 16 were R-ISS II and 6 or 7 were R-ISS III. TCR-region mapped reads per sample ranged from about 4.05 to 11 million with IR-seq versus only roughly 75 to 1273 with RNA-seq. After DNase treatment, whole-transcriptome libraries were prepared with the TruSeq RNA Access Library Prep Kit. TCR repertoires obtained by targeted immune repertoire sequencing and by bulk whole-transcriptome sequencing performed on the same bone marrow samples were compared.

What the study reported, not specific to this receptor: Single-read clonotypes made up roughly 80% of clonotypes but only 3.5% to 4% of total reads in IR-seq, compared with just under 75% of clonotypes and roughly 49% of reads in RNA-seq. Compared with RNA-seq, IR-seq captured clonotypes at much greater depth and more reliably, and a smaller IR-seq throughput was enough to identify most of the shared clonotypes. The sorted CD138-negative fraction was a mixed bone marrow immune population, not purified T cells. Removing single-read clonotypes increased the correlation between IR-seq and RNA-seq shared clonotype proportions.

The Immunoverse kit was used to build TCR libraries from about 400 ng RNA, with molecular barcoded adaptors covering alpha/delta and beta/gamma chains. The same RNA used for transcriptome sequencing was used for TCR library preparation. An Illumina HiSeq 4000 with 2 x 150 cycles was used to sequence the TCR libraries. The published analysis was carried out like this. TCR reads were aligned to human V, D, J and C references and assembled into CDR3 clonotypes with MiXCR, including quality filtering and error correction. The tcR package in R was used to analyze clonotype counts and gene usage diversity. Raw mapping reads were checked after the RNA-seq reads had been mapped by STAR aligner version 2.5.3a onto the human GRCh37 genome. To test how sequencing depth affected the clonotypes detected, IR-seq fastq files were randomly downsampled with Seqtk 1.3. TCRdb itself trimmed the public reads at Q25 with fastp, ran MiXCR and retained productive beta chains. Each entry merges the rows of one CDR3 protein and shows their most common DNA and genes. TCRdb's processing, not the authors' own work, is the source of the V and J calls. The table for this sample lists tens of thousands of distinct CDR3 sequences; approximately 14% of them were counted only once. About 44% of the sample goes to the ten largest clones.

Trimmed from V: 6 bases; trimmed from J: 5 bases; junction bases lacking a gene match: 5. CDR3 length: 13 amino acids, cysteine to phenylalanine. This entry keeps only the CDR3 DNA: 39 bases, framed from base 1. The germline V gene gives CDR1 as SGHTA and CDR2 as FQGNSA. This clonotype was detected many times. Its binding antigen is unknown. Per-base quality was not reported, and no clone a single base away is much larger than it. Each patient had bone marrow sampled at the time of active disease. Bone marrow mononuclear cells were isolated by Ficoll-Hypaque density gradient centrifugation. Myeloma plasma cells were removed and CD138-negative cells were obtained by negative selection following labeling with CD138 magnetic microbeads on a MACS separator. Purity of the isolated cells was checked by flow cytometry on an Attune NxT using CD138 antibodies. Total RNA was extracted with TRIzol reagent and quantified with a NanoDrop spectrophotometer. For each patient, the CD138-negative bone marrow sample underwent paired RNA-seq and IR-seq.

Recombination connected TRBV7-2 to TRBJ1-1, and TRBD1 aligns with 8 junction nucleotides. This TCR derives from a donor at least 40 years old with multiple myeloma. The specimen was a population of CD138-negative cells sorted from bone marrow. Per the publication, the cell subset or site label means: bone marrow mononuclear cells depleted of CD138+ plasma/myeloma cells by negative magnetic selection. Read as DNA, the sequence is TGTGCCAGCAGACTCGGACAGGGAACTGAAGCTTTCTTT. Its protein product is CASRLGQGTEAFF.